This TCR beta chain was identified in a study of identical twins. Study-wide points: In zero-insertion analyses, partial confounding could arise from invariant MAIT and iNKT cells.

This clonotype was counted many times. Its antigen is currently unknown. Template switching created a universal primer site, and the cDNA included unique molecular identifiers. TCRdb independently ran MiXCR on the 5' RACE reads; one entry per CDR3 protein. This table holds hundreds of thousands of distinct CDR3 sequences, roughly 6.2% found once. The CDR3 covers 14 residues. Trimming removed 1 base from V and 4 bases from J, with 9 bases in between. The clonotype comes from a man between 18 and 35 years old in good health. This chain joins TRBV12-3 or TRBV12-4 and TRBJ2-3, with D unclear. Sequenced sample: naive T cells sorted from blood. The CDR3 loop is CASSLVSWSDTQYF. The CDR3 DNA reads TGTGCCAGCAGTTTAGTCTCCTGGTCAGATACGCAGTATTTT.